One sample yielded the 21 T cell receptor beta chains listed below, sequenced in a study of cytomegalovirus exposure and HLA in healthy donors. TCRdb keeps only in-frame clones here, not all; method: immunoSEQ multiplex PCR. The sample has fewer than 250,000 clones, approximately 80% seen once. What was sequenced was PBMCs. The receptor set was obtained from a woman aged 25 to 39 in good health and CMV-seropositive.

The chain links TRBV5-1 to TRBJ1-1; 8 bases fit TRBD1. CDR3 length: 15 residues. CDR1 and CDR2 from the germline V gene are SGHRS and YFSETQ. V shed 3 bases and J 2 bases; nucleotides not matched to a gene: 6. The CDR3: CASSSTGEGNTEAFF. In nucleotides, the CDR3 is TGCGCCAGCAGCTCGACAGGGGAGGGCAACACTGAAGCTTTCTTT.

The chain combines TRBV4-3 with TRBJ2-1; the match to TRBD2 covers 8 bases. Germline trimming cut 3 bases from V and 5 bases from J; bases unmatched to any gene: 0. Germline assignment: CDR1 LGHNA and CDR2 YSLEER. The CDR3 is 13 amino acids. CDR3 residues: CASSQGLDNEQFF. The CDR3 nucleotides read TGCGCCAGCAGCCAGGGACTAGACAATGAGCAGTTCTTC.

The chain links TRBV9 to TRBJ2-1; TRBD2 might be the D (5 bases). Between the trimmed V and J ends, which lost 0 bases and 5 bases, there was a span of 9 bases. CDR3 size: 14 residues. CDR1 SGDLS and CDR2 YYNGEE come from the germline V gene. CDR3 residues: CASSVGGLDNEQFF. CDR3 in DNA: TGTGCCAGCAGCGTAGGTGGACTTGACAATGAGCAGTTCTTC.

This rearrangement joins TRBV4-2 to TRBJ2-1, with 7 nucleotides matching TRBD1. The CDR3 totals 17 residues. Germline-derived CDR1 and CDR2 are LGHNA and YNFKEQ. The trim removed 1 base at V and 5 bases at J, leaving 11 bases unmatched. The CDR3 sequence is CASSQGTGPQGHNEQFF. As DNA, the CDR3 is TGTGCCAGCAGCCAAGGGACCGGACCACAGGGGCACAATGAGCAGTTCTTC.

The chain joins TRBV19 to TRBJ1-1; D not certain. Per the germline V gene, CDR1 is LNHDA and CDR2 is SQIVND (reference sequence). CDR3 length: 14 residues. V lost 7 bases to trimming and J lost 3 bases, with 15 bases between them. CDR3 bases: TGTGCCAGTATGGCCCCGTACCGCTACACTGAAGCTTTCTTT. It specifies CASMAPYRYTEAFF. Variable domain in full (rest from reference TRBV19 and TRBJ1-1): DGGITQSPKYLFRKEGQNVTLSCEQNLNHDAMYWYRQDPGQGLRLIYYSQIVNDFQKGDIAEGYSVSREKKESFPLTVTSAQKNPTAFYLCASMAPYRYTEAFFGQGTRLTVV.

The chain carries TRBV12-5 and TRBJ2-1; D not certain. Germline V CDR1 and CDR2: LGHNT, FRNRAP. Deletions cut 4 bases from V and 8 bases from J, with 9 bases between. This CDR3 has 12 amino acids. DNA for the CDR3: TGTGCTAGTGGTTCGAGTGTCCATGAGCAGTTCTTC. Translation: CASGSSVHEQFF.

The chain joins TRBV2 to TRBJ2-1; 8 nucleotides align to TRBD2. V dropped 7 bases and J dropped 8; count of bases not matched to a gene: 10. Germline V gene sequence: CDR1 SNHLY, CDR2 FYNNEI. This CDR3 is built from 14 residues. The chain's CDR3 is CASTRTSREDEQFF. The CDR3 nucleotides are TGTGCCAGCACACGGACTAGCAGGGAGGATGAGCAGTTCTTC.

The chain has TRBV6-8 and TRBJ1-1; D call uncertain. The CDR3 consists of 16 residues. Germline CDR1 MNHGY, CDR2 SAAAGT. The V and J ends lost 0 bases and 0 bases respectively, with 11 bases between them. The CDR3 region is CASSYSTCVVNTEAFF. The DNA of the CDR3 is TGTGCCAGCAGTTACTCGACGTGTGTGGTGAACACTGAAGCTTTCTTT.

The chain couples TRBV30 to TRBJ2-1; 14 bases align to TRBD2. CDR1 and CDR2 from the germline V gene are GTSNPN and SVGIG (reference sequence). This CDR3 contains 15 residues. J gave up 8 bases and V 1 base, and 4 bases lay outside the gene matches. This CDR3 is CAWSGGTSGSHEQFF. The CDR3 DNA reads TGTGCCTGGAGTGGGGGGACTAGCGGGAGCCATGAGCAGTTCTTC.

The genes are TRBV30 and TRBJ1-2, with D perhaps TRBD1 (5 bases). In germline, CDR1 is GTSNPN, CDR2 SVGIG (reference sequence). V was clipped by 4 bases and J by 7 bases, with 16 bases between them. This CDR3 is 13 amino acids long. DNA for the CDR3: TGTGCCTGGACTATCCGGGGGTCGCGTGGCTACACCTTC. Residues: CAWTIRGSRGYTF.

The chain employs TRBV7-8 and TRBJ1-1; D remains ambiguous. Germline V CDR1 and CDR2: SGHVS, FQNEAQ. V lost 7 bases and J lost 4, with 22 bases in between. The CDR3 extends over 16 amino acids. The CDR3 coding sequence is TGTGCCAGCACCACCTTGGTTGGGGAGTTGGGCACTGAAGCTTTCTTT. It codes for CASTTLVGELGTEAFF.

The chain employs TRBV25-1 and TRBJ2-7; 11 bases are a match to TRBD1. V lost 0 bases to trimming and J lost 2 bases; unmatched junction nucleotides: 6. The CDR3 is 17 residues long. The germline V gene encodes CDR1 MGHDK and CDR2 SYGVNS. DNA of the CDR3: TGTGCCAGCAGTGAATATAGGAGGGGACAGGGGGCCTACGAGCAGTACTTC. Its translation is CASSEYRRGQGAYEQYF.

As to this clone: The identical CDR3 is also encoded by other nucleotide sequences in the sample. The rearrangement uses TRBV5-4 and TRBJ2-5; D is undetermined. Per germline, CDR1 SGHNT and CDR2 YYREEE (reference sequence). The germline V and J ends were trimmed by 4 bases and 5 bases, with 9 bases remaining between them. The CDR3 contains 12 residues. The CDR3 DNA sequence: TGTGCCAGCAGCCTGGCTAGGGAGACCCAGTACTTC. Protein: CASSLARETQYF.

The gene calls are TRBV5-6 and TRBJ2-3; 8 bases map to TRBD2. Germline loops: CDR1 SGHDT, CDR2 YYEEEE. The CDR3 is made up of 15 amino acids. Trimming at V came to 0 bases and at J to 5 bases, leaving 5 bases not matched to a gene. The CDR3 protein is CASSLAFSGGDTQYF. CDR3 sequence (DNA): TGTGCCAGCAGCTTGGCCTTCAGCGGGGGAGATACGCAGTATTTT.

The chain uses TRBV11-2 and TRBJ1-1; 8 bases align to TRBD1. Germline V gives CDR1 SGHAT, CDR2 FQNNGV. V lost 1 base, J lost 0 bases, and 10 bases stayed unmatched. The CDR3 covers 18 residues. In DNA, the CDR3 is TGTGCCAGCAGCTTAGTACCCCCCTGGGACAGGCTGAACACTGAAGCTTTCTTT. Protein sequence: CASSLVPPWDRLNTEAFF.

The genes are TRBV30 and TRBJ2-1; 8 nucleotides align to TRBD2. This CDR3 spans 15 amino acids. With V trimmed by 4 bases and J by 3 bases, 8 bases remained unmatched. Germline V lookup: CDR1 GTSNPN, CDR2 SVGIG (reference sequence). CDR3 residues: CAWTRGTSLYNEQFF. The CDR3 DNA sequence: TGTGCCTGGACCCGGGGGACTAGTCTCTACAATGAGCAGTTCTTC.

The chain recombines TRBV5-1 with TRBJ2-6; D remains ambiguous. The germline V gene has CDR1 SGHRS and CDR2 YFSETQ. The CDR3 has 18 amino acids. The V end lost 4 bases, the J end lost 1 base, and 18 bases lay between the germline ends. The CDR3: CASSTGPTQVSGANVLTF. The CDR3 DNA reads TGCGCCAGCAGCACTGGCCCTACTCAGGTTTCTGGGGCCAACGTCCTGACTTTC.

This clone appeared a single time. The chain employs TRBV30 and TRBJ2-5, with a tentative D call TRBD1 (6 bases). The CDR3 contains 14 residues. V lost 1 base and J lost 5, with 14 bases in between. Germline V gene sequence: CDR1 GTSNPN, CDR2 SVGIG (reference sequence). The CDR3 sequence: CAWSDRVGWETQYF. DNA for the CDR3: TGTGCCTGGAGTGACAGGGTGGGATGGGAGACCCAGTACTTC.

V usage is TRBV6-5 and J usage is TRBJ2-3; no reliable D call. The germline V gene encodes CDR1 MNHEY and CDR2 SVGAGI. Between the trimmed V and J ends, which lost 5 bases and 7 bases, there was a span of 7 bases. The CDR3 consists of 11 residues. The CDR3 nucleotides read TGTGCCAGCAGTAGACTGTATACGCAGTATTTT. Encoded protein: CASSRLYTQYF.

This chain uses TRBV7-6 with TRBJ2-1; perhaps TRBD1 as D (6 bases). The CDR3 extends over 16 amino acids. V was cut by 2 bases and J by 6 bases, with 17 bases left in between. CDR1 and CDR2 from the germline V gene are SGHVS and FNYEAQ. The DNA of the CDR3 is TGTGCCAGCAGCTTAAGTCGGGCAGGGGCGGCCAATGAGCAGTTCTTC. Encoded protein: CASSLSRAGAANEQFF.

Remarks on this clone: Other DNA sequences in the same sample also yield this CDR3. The V gene is TRBV30, the J gene TRBJ2-7; D not certain. The V end lost 0 bases, the J end lost 5 bases, and 5 bases lay between the germline ends. Germline CDR1 is GTSNPN and CDR2 is SVGIG (reference sequence). This CDR3 spans 11 amino acids. The CDR3 bases are TGTGCCTGGAGTGTAAGGAACGAGCAGTACTTC. Amino acid sequence: CAWSVRNEQYF.